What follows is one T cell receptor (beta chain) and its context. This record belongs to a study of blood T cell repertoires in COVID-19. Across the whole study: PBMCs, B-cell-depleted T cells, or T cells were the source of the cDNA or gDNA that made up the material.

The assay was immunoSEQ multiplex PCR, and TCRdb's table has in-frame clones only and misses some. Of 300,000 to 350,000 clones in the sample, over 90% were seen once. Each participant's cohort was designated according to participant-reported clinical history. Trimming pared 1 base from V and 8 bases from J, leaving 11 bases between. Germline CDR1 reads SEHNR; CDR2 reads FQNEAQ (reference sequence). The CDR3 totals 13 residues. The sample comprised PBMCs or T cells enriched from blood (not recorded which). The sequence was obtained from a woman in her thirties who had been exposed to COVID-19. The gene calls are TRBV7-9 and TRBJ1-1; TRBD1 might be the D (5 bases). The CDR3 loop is CASSLDPRTEAFF. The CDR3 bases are TGTGCCAGCAGCTTAGACCCTCGGACAGAAGCTTTCTTT.